This T cell receptor beta chain comes out of a study of blood T cells in healthy people across ages. Findings and caveats of the study: Roughly linear age-related decline in beta diversity appeared, significant by age about 40. The study lacked donor CMV status, which possibly confounded expanded clonotype changes.

This clonotype was detected many times. The antigen is not known. The use of a sample-barcoded 5' primer and a J-beta primer mix characterized a second PCR of about 7 to 12 cycles. At least 2.5 million CDR3-containing paired-end reads were obtained per sample. Via MiXCR, TCRdb re-called the 5' RACE reads, giving one row per CDR3 protein. The data contain 1.5 million to 2 million distinct CDR3 sequences, approximately 30% of them singletons. This CDR3 comprises 12 residues. Germline lookup yields CDR1 MGHRA and CDR2 YSYEKL. V lost 4 bases to trimming and J lost 4 bases, with 7 bases between them. Investigators took about 9.2 milliliters of peripheral blood from every donor.

Sequencing was performed on blood. V is TRBV4-1 and J is TRBJ2-5, with D unresolved. This sequence was found in a woman aged 30 to 39 in good health. The CDR3: CASSRTAETQYF. Written as DNA, the CDR3 is TGCGCCAGCAGCCGAACAGCAGAGACCCAGTACTTC.